This T cell receptor (beta chain) was sequenced in a study of graft-versus-host responses after intestinal transplantation. Background on the study: All recipients were given anti-thymocyte globulin induction, and tacrolimus and steroids were then administered for approximately 3 years.

Study-level points and caveats: Declines in HvG clones occurring early post-transplant were associated with peak circulating GvH clone levels. Allografts of one patient group, those with graft-donor T cell macrochimerism, had high graft-versus-host to host-versus-graft clonal ratios. Recipient marrow showed GvH clones, some seen first in ileum or blood.

Method: immunoSEQ multiplex PCR; TCRdb's copy keeps in-frame clones and lacks some. The top ten clones hold approximately 20% of a sample with 39,000 or so clones, over 90% of them seen once. Germline CDR1 and CDR2: MGHRA and YSYEKL. The CDR3 runs 14 residues. V lost 2 bases, J lost 2 bases, and 10 bases lay in between. As to this clone: Its target is unknown.

The sequencing here drew on unstimulated CD8+ T cells sorted from spleen or lymph node cells, taken before transplant. The V gene is TRBV4-1, the J gene TRBJ2-7; maybe TRBD1 (6 bases). The receptor was derived from a human donor who was the organ donor for an intestinal transplant. CDR3 protein: CASSQNGQTYEQYF. CDR3 DNA: TGCGCCAGCAGCCAAAACGGACAGACCTACGAGCAGTACTTC.